This T cell receptor beta chain originates from a study of spatial heterogeneity in lung cancer. Study-wide background: Consistent detection of more beta-chain than alpha-chain sequences was observed.

Study-wide results and caveats: In blood, ubiquitous expanded tumor TCRs appeared more at resection than follow-up.

The CDR3 totals 15 residues. The V segment lost 5 bases and the J segment 0 bases; nucleotides outside the gene matches: 6. Germline CDR1 LNHDA, CDR2 SQIVND (reference sequence). In the library, each TCR cDNA molecule bore its own unique molecular identifier. Each CDR3 protein gets one entry after TCRdb re-called the 5' RACE reads with MiXCR. The table lists about 47,000 distinct CDR3 sequences, approximately 12% of them singletons. This clonotype has at least ten counts. Antigen unknown. Stated time point: sample taken at primary tumor resection. Unsorted samples of tumor, nontumor lung or frozen PBMC had their whole RNA sequenced. A total of under 80 untreated early-stage non-small cell lung cancer patients served as donors.

The genes are TRBV19 and TRBJ1-1; 7 nucleotides line up with TRBD1. The clonotype comes from a female donor with early-stage non-small cell lung cancer. Sequencing used PBMCs, obtained at surgery. CDR3 protein: CASSWDRTLNTEAFF. Here the CDR3 DNA reads TGTGCCAGTAGTTGGGACAGAACTTTGAACACTGAAGCTTTCTTT.